This T cell receptor (beta chain) was documented in a study of control samples from healthy donors and cancer patients (dated by TCRdb to the early 2020s). V is clipped by 6 bases and J by 3 bases, and the sequence between their germline boundaries is 21 bases long. In the germline V gene, CDR1 corresponds to SNHLY and CDR2 to FYNNEI. Inclusive of the bounding cysteine and phenylalanine, the CDR3 is 18 residues long. Kept here is only the CDR3 DNA, which spans 54 bases and is read in frame from base 1. On this clone itself: This receptor's antigen is unknown. The record has no base qualities; no much larger clone is one base away.

The library was made by the immunoSEQ multiplex PCR assay. Not all clones reach the TCRdb copy of this immuneACCESS table, which keeps in-frame sequences only. Checked studies attribute under half of the gap to unresolved V genes and leave the rest unexplained. The table for this sample lists under 85,000 clones; 75% to 90% of them were counted only once. The ten largest clones represent about 3% of the sample. The receptor's source is a woman aged 45-65 years with lung cancer. Material: PBMCs. The chain links TRBV2 with TRBJ1-6; the D gene is perhaps TRBD1, from 6 matching bases. The nucleotides are TGTGCCAGCAGAGAACGTCCTCCAGGGGCGAACTATAATTCACCCCTCCACTTT. It translates as CASRERPPGANYNSPLHF.